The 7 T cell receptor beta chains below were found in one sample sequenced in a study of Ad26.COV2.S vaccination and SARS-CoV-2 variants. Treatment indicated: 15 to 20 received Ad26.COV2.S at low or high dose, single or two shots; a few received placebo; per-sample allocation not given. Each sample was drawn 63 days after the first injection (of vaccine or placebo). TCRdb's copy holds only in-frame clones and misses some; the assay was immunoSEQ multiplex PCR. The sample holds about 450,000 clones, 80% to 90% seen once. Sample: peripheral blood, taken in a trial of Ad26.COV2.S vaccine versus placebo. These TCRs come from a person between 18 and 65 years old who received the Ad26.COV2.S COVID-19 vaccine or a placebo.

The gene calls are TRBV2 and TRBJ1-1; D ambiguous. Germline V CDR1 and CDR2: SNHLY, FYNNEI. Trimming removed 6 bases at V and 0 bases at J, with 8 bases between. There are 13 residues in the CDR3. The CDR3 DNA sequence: TGTGCCAGCAGGGTCAGGTTGAACACTGAAGCTTTCTTT. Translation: CASRVRLNTEAFF.

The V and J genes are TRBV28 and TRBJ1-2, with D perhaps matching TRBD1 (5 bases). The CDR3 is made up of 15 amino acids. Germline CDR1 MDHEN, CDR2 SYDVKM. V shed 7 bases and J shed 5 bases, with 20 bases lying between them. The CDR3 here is CASTVGAGSAYGYTF. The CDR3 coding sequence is TGTGCCAGCACCGTAGGGGCAGGATCCGCGTATGGCTACACCTTC.

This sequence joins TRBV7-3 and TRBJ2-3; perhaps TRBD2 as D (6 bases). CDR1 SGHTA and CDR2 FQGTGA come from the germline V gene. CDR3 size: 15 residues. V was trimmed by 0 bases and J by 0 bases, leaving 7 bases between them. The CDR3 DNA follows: TGTGCCAGCAGCTTAACCGGGACTAGCACAGATACGCAGTATTTT. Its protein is CASSLTGTSTDTQYF.

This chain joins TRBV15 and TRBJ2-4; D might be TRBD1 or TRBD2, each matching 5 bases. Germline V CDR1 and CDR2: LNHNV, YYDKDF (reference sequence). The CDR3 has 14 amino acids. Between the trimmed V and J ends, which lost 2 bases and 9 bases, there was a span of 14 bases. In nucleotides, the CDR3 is TGTGCCACCAGCAGATTTGGGGGTGAGGGCATTCAGTACTTC. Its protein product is CATSRFGGEGIQYF.

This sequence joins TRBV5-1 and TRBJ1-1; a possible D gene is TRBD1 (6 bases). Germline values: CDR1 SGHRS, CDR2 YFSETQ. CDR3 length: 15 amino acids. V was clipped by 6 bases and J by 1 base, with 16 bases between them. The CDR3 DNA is TGCGCCAGCACCCTAGGGGGGGGTAGGAACACTGAAGCTTTCTTT. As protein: CASTLGGGRNTEAFF.

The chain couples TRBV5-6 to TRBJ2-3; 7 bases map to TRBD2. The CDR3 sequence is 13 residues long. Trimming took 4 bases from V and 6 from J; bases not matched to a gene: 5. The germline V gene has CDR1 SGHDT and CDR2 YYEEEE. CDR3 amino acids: CASSLSGGDTQYF. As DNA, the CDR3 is TGTGCCAGCAGCCTTTCCGGGGGGGATACGCAGTATTTT.

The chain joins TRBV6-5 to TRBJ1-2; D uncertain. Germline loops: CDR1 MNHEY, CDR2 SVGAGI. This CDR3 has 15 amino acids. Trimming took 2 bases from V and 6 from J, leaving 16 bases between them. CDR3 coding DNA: TGTGCCAGCAGTTACATCACCCCCTCGGGTGATGGCTACACCTTC. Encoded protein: CASSYITPSGDGYTF.